A single sample gave rise to the 16 T cell receptor beta chains below, sequenced in a study of cytomegalovirus exposure and HLA in healthy donors. The PCR contained 60 Vbeta and 13 Jbeta primers. TCRdb keeps only in-frame clones here, not all; method: immunoSEQ multiplex PCR. Of almost 85,000 clones listed, around 80% are singletons. The sample taken for sequencing was PBMCs. The receptors come from a male donor in good health and CMV-seropositive.

The chain joins TRBV2 to TRBJ2-1; TRBD1 is a possible D gene (5 bases). The CDR3 contains 16 residues. Germline-derived CDR1 and CDR2 are SNHLY and FYNNEI. V lost 1 base and J lost 7, with 17 bases in between. CDR3 amino acids: CASSEERLGASNEQFF. Here the CDR3 DNA reads TGTGCCAGCAGTGAAGAGAGACTTGGGGCTTCGAATGAGCAGTTCTTC. The variable domain in full, with the rest retrieved from reference TRBV2 and TRBJ2-1, is EPEVTQTPSHQVTQMGQEVILRCVPISNHLYFYWYRQILGQKVEFLVSFYNNEISEKSEIFDDQFSVERPDGSNFTLKIRSTKLEDSAMYFCASSEERLGASNEQFFGPGTRLTVL.

The rearrangement links TRBV18 to TRBJ2-3; D not resolved. The CDR3 sequence is 13 residues long. Per germline, CDR1 KGHSH and CDR2 LQKENI. Trimming removed 3 bases at V and 6 bases at J, with 10 bases between. The CDR3 sequence is CASSPPSSDTQYF. In DNA form, the CDR3 reads TGTGCCAGCTCACCTCCCTCTTCCGATACGCAGTATTTT.

The V call is TRBV2, the J call TRBJ2-1, with TRBD2 matching over 10 bases. Looked up from germline, CDR1 is SNHLY and CDR2 is FYNNEI. The CDR3 covers 16 residues. Trimming cost V 5 bases and J 7 bases; bases outside gene matches: 11. The CDR3 protein is CASSTSGRGAANEQFF. The CDR3 region has the DNA TGTGCCAGCAGTACCAGCGGGAGGGGAGCCGCGAATGAGCAGTTCTTC.

The V call is TRBV7-9, the J call TRBJ2-4; 9 bases line up with TRBD1. The CDR3 has 15 residues. Unmatched junction bases numbered 10, after V lost 5 bases and J lost 8 bases. The germline gives CDR1 SEHNR, CDR2 FQNEAQ (reference sequence). The chain's CDR3 is CASSPDRGVLDIQYF. CDR3 nucleotides: TGTGCCAGCAGCCCGGACAGGGGCGTGTTAGACATTCAGTACTTC. Together with reference TRBV7-9 and TRBJ2-4, the CDR3 gives the full variable domain: DTGVSQNPRHKITKRGQNVTFRCDPISEHNRLYWYRQTLGQGPEFLTYFQNEAQLEKSRLLSDRFSAERPKGSFSTLEIQRTEQGDSAMYLCASSPDRGVLDIQYFGAGTRLSVL.

The chain uses TRBV7-2 and TRBJ2-7; maybe TRBD1 (6 bases). The germline CDR1 and CDR2 sequences are SGHTA and FQGNSA. V dropped 5 bases and J dropped 3 bases, with 17 bases sitting between them. The length of the CDR3 is 15 residues. The CDR3 protein is CASSTGQEKIYEQYF. The CDR3 DNA sequence: TGTGCCAGCAGCACGGGACAAGAGAAGATCTACGAGCAGTACTTC.

The chain carries TRBV2 and TRBJ2-1, with 7 bases identical to TRBD2. CDR3 length: 14 residues. The trim removed 6 bases at V and 4 bases at J, leaving 6 bases unmatched. Germline V gene lookup returns CDR1 SNHLY and CDR2 FYNNEI. CDR3 sequence: CASRYTGGYNEQFF. DNA of the CDR3: TGTGCCAGCAGGTATACGGGAGGTTACAATGAGCAGTTCTTC.

The chain employs TRBV27 and TRBJ2-3; 8 bases are a match to TRBD2. J gave up 1 base and V 4 bases, and 4 bases lay outside the gene matches. The CDR3 runs 15 residues. CDR1 is MNHEY, CDR2 SMNVEV, per germline (reference sequence). This CDR3 is CASSSQTSGTDTQYF. The CDR3 nucleotides are TGTGCCAGCAGTTCCCAGACTAGCGGCACAGATACGCAGTATTTT.

In regard to this clone: This sample includes further DNA sequences coding for the same CDR3. The chain employs TRBV30 and TRBJ1-1, with 9 bases fitting TRBD1. V was clipped by 5 bases and J by 0 bases; unmatched bases: 1. Per the germline V gene, CDR1 is GTSNPN and CDR2 is SVGIG (reference sequence). CDR3 length equals 13 residues. CDR3 bases: TGTGCCTGGGGACAGGGGCTGAACACTGAAGCTTTCTTT. It encodes CAWGQGLNTEAFF. Based on the CDR3 plus reference TRBV30 and TRBJ1-1, the full variable domain is SQTIHQWPATLVQPVGSPLSLECTVEGTSNPNLYWYRQAAGRGLQLLFYSVGIGQISSEVPQNLSASRPQDRQFILSSKKLLLSDSGFYLCAWGQGLNTEAFFGQGTRLTVV.

The chain links TRBV28 to TRBJ1-2; no reliable D call. Germline assignment: CDR1 MDHEN and CDR2 SYDVKM. The CDR3 sequence is 16 residues long. V lost 6 bases and J 2 bases, leaving 19 bases between the germline ends. CDR3 protein: CASSTPWEGWNYGYTF. In DNA, the CDR3 is TGTGCCAGCAGCACCCCATGGGAGGGATGGAACTATGGCTACACCTTC.

The J gene is TRBJ2-5, the V gene TRBV11-2; TRBD1 or TRBD2 may be the D gene (9 bases each). The CDR3 contains 17 residues. The ends were cut back, 10 bases at V and 4 bases at J, with 28 bases in the middle. CDR1 SGHAT and CDR2 FQNNGV come from the germline V gene. CDR3: CATSSGTGIAGVETQYF. CDR3 coding DNA: TGTGCCACCTCCTCGGGGACAGGGATAGCGGGAGTAGAGACCCAGTACTTC.

Only a few counts were recorded for this clone. At the DNA level, this CDR3 is encoded by other sequences in the same sample as well. The chain uses TRBV27 and TRBJ1-1; D is uncertain. The ends were cut back, 5 bases at V and 2 bases at J, with 12 bases in the middle. The CDR3 covers 14 residues. Germline CDR1 MNHEY, CDR2 SMNVEV (reference sequence). The DNA for the CDR3 is TGTGCCAGCAGTCTTCTAGCAGGAAACACTGAAGCTTTCTTT. It translates to CASSLLAGNTEAFF.

This sequence joins TRBV5-4 and TRBJ2-5; TRBD2 matches 12 bases. CDR1 and CDR2 from the germline V gene are SGHNT and YYREEE (reference sequence). The CDR3 is made up of 18 amino acids. V shed 4 bases, J shed 5 bases, and the junction held 15 bases outside the gene matches. CDR3 in DNA: TGTGCCAGCAGCGGGGGGGGACTAGCGGGCCTGGCAGGGGAGACCCAGTACTTC. It encodes CASSGGGLAGLAGETQYF.

V usage is TRBV14 and J usage is TRBJ1-1; D is unclear. V was cut by 0 bases and J by 1 base, with 9 bases left in between. The length of the CDR3 is 15 residues. CDR1 and CDR2 (germline): SGHDN, FVKESK. The CDR3 DNA reads as TGTGCCAGCAGCCAAGATCTTGGCGGGAACACTGAAGCTTTCTTT. Residues: CASSQDLGGNTEAFF.

The gene calls are TRBV23-1 and TRBJ1-1; 9 bases align to TRBD1. TRBV23-1 is an ORF for which the function is uncertain. CDR3 length: 20 residues. V trimming: 2 bases; J trimming: 1 base; junction bases outside the gene matches: 17. The CDR3 DNA reads as TGCGCCAGCAGTCAAACCTTGACAGGGGGGCTTGATAAGGCGAACACTGAAGCTTTCTTT. Residues: CASSQTLTGGLDKANTEAFF.

V gene TRBV30 combines with J gene TRBJ2-7; D unclear. Trimming cost V 2 bases and J 3 bases, with 8 bases left between them. CDR1 and CDR2 (germline): GTSNPN, SVGIG (reference sequence). The CDR3 is 12 residues long. CDR3 amino acids: CAWSFRVYEQYF. CDR3 nucleotides: TGTGCCTGGAGTTTTCGGGTCTACGAGCAGTACTTC.

There are a few counts of this clone. The rearrangement joins TRBV29-1 to TRBJ2-7; 10 bases line up with TRBD1. Germline V gives CDR1 SQVTM, CDR2 ANQGSEA. This CDR3 contains 14 residues. V shed 3 bases, J shed 3 bases, and the junction held 5 bases outside the gene matches. In DNA, the CDR3 is TGCAGCGTTGAGGGACAGGGGTCTGGCTACGAGCAGTACTTC. Amino acid sequence: CSVEGQGSGYEQYF.